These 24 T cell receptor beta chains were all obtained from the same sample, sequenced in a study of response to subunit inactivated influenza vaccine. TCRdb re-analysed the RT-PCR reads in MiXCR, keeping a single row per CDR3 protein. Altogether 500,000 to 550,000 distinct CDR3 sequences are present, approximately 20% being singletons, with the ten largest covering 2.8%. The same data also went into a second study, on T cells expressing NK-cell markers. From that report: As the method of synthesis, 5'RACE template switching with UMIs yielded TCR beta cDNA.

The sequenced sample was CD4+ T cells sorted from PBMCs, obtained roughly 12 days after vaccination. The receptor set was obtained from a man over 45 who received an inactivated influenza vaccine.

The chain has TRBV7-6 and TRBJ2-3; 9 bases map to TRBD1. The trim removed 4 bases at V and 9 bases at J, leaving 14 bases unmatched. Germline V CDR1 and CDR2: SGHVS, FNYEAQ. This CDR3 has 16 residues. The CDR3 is CASSSTGGGSQWTQYF. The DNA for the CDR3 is TGTGCCAGCAGCTCCACAGGGGGCGGATCGCAGTGGACGCAGTATTTT.

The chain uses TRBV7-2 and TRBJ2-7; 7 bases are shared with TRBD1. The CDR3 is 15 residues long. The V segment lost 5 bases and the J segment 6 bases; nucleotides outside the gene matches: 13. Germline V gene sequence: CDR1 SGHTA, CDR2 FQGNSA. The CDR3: CASSLQGKGLAEQYF. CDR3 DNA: TGTGCCAGCAGCCTACAGGGGAAAGGTCTCGCCGAGCAGTACTTC.

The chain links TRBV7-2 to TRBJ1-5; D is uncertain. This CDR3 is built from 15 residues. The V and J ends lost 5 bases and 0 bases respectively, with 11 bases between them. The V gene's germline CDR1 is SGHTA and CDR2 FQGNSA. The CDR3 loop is CASSITAHSNQPQHF. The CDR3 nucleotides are TGTGCCAGCAGCATTACGGCTCATAGCAATCAGCCCCAGCATTTT.

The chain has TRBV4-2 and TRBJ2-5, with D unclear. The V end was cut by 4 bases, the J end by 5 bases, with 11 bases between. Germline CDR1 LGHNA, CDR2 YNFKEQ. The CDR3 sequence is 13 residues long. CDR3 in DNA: TGTGCCAGCAGCCCCCAGCTTGGGGAGACCCAGTACTTC. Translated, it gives CASSPQLGETQYF.

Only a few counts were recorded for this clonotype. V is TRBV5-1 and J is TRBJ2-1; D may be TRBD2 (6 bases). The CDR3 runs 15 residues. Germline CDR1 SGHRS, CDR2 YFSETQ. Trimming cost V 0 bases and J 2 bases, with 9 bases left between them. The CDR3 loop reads CASSLGAGPYNEQFF. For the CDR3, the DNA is TGCGCCAGCAGCTTGGGGGCGGGACCCTACAATGAGCAGTTCTTC.

The CDR3 loop reads CASSMQGVPNEKLFF. The CDR3 region has the DNA TGTGCCAGCAGCATGCAGGGGGTCCCTAATGAAAAACTGTTTTTT. The chain couples TRBV7-2 to TRBJ1-4; the match to TRBD1 covers 7 bases. The CDR3 sequence is 15 residues long. Germline V CDR1 and CDR2: SGHTA, FQGNSA. With 5 bases clipped from V and 3 bases from J, the junction kept 6 bases outside the gene matches.

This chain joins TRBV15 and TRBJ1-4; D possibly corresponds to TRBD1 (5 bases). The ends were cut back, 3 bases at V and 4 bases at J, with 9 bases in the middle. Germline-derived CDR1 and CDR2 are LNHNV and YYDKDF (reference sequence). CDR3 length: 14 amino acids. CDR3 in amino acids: CATSSGTGNEKLFF. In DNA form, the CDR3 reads TGTGCCACCAGCAGCGGGACGGGTAATGAAAAACTGTTTTTT.

Here the CDR3 reads CASSLVTGGVEQFF. DNA for the CDR3: TGTGCCAGCAGCTTGGTGACGGGGGGCGTTGAGCAGTTCTTC. The chain links TRBV11-2 to TRBJ2-1, with D tentatively TRBD2 (7 bases). Germline V lookup: CDR1 SGHAT, CDR2 FQNNGV. V shed 3 bases and J shed 9 bases, with 15 bases lying between them. This CDR3 is 14 amino acids long.

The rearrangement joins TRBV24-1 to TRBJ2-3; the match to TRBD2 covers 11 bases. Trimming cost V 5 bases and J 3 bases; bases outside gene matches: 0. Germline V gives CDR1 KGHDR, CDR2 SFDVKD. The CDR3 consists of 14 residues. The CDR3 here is CATSGTSGTDTQYF. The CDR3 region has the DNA TGTGCCACCAGTGGGACTAGCGGGACAGATACGCAGTATTTT.

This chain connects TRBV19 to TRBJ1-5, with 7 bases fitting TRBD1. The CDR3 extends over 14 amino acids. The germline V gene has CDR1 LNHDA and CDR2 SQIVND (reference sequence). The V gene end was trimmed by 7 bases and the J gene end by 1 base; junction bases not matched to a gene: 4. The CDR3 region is CASTPDRSNQPQHF. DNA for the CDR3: TGTGCCAGTACCCCGGACAGGAGCAATCAGCCCCAGCATTTT.

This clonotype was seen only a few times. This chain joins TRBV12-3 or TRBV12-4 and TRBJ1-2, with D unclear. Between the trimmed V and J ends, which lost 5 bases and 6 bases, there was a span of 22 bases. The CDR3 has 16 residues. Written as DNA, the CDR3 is TGTGCCAGCAGTCCCTTTCCCGGGAAATCTCGTCATGGCTACACCTTC. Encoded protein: CASSPFPGKSRHGYTF.

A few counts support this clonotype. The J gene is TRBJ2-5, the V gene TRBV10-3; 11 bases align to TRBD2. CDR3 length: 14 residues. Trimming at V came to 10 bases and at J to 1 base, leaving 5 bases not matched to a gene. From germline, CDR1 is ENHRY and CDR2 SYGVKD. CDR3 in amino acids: CATRTSGRQETQYF. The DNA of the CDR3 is TGTGCCACCCGGACTAGCGGGCGCCAAGAGACCCAGTACTTC.

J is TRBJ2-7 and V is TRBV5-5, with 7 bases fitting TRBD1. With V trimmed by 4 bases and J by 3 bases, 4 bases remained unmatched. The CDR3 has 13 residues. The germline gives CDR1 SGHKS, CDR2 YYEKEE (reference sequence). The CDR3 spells CASSRRTGYEQYF. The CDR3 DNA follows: TGTGCCAGCAGCCGTAGGACAGGCTACGAGCAGTACTTC.

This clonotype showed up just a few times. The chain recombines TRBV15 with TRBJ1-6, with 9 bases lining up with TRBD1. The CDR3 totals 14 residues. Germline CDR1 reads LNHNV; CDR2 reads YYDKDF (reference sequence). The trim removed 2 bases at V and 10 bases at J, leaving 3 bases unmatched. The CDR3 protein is CATSRRDRASPLHF. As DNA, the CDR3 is TGTGCCACCAGCAGAAGGGACAGGGCCTCACCCCTCCACTTT.

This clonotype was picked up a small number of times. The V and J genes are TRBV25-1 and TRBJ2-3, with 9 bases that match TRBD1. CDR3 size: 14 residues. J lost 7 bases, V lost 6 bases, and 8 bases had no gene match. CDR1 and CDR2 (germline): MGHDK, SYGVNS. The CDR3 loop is CASRGTGKTYTQYF. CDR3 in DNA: TGTGCCAGCAGGGGGACAGGGAAAACCTATACGCAGTATTTT. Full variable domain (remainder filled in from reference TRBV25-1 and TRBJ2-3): EADIYQTPRYLVIGTGKKITLECSQTMGHDKMYWYQQDPGMELHLIHYSYGVNSTEKGDLSSESTVSRIRTEHFPLTLESARPSHTSQYLCASRGTGKTYTQYFGPGTRLTVL.

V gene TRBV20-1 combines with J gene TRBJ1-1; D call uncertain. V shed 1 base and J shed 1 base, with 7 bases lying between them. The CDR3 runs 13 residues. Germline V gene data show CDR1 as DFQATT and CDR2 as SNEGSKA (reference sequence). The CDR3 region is CSARGVANTEAFF. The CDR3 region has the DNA TGCAGTGCTAGAGGTGTAGCGAACACTGAAGCTTTCTTT.

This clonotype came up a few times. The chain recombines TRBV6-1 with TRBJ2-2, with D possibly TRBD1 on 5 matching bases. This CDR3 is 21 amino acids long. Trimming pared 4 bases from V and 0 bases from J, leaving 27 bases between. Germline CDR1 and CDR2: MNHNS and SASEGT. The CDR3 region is CASSALRGCVSTYANTGELFF. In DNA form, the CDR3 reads TGTGCCAGCAGTGCCCTAAGGGGCTGTGTATCTACCTACGCGAACACCGGGGAGCTGTTTTTT.

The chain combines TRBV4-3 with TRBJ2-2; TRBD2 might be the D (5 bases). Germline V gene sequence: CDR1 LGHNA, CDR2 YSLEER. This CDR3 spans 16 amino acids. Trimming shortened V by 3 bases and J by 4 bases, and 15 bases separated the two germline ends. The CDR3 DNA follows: TGCGCCAGCAGCCATCCTACTAGGGCCCCCACCGGGGAGCTGTTTTTT. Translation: CASSHPTRAPTGELFF.

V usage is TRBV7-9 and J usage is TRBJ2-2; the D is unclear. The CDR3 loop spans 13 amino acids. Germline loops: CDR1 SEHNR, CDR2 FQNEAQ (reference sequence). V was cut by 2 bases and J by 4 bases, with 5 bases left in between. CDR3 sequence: CASSLLITGELFF. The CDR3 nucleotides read TGTGCCAGCAGCTTACTGATCACCGGGGAGCTGTTTTTT.

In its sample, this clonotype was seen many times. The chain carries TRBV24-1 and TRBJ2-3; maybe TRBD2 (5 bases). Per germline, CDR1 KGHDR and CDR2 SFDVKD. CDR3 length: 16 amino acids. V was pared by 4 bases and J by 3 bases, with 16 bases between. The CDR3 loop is CATSDLQLGGTDTQYF. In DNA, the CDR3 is TGTGCCACCAGTGACCTGCAACTGGGCGGGACAGATACGCAGTATTTT.

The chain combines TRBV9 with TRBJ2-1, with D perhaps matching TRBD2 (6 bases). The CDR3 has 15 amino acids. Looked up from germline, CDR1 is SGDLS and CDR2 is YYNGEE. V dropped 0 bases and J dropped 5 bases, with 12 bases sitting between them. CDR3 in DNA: TGTGCCAGCAGCGTAGCCGGGGGTCTTAACAATGAGCAGTTCTTC. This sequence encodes CASSVAGGLNNEQFF. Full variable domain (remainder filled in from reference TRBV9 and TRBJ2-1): DSGVTQTPKHLITATGQRVTLRCSPRSGDLSVYWYQQSLDQGLQFLIQYYNGEERAKGNILERFSAQQFPDLHSELNLSSLELGDSALYFCASSVAGGLNNEQFFGPGTRLTVL.

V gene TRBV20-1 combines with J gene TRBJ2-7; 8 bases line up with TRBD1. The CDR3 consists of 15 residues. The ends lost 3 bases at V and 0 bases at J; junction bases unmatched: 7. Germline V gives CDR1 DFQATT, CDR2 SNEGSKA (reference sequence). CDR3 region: CSASPPGQGSYEQYF. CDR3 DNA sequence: TGCAGTGCTAGCCCCCCCGGACAGGGCTCCTACGAGCAGTACTTC.

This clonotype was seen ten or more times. CDR3 in amino acids: CASSVEGATNEKLFF. The CDR3 bases are TGTGCCAGCAGTGTGGAGGGGGCAACTAATGAAAAACTGTTTTTT. V is TRBV2 and J is TRBJ1-4; D may be TRBD1 (6 bases). The germline V and J ends were trimmed by 4 bases and 0 bases, with 9 bases remaining between them. Germline V gives CDR1 SNHLY, CDR2 FYNNEI. The CDR3 covers 15 residues. Full variable domain (outside the CDR3, taken from reference TRBV2 and TRBJ1-4): EPEVTQTPSHQVTQMGQEVILRCVPISNHLYFYWYRQILGQKVEFLVSFYNNEISEKSEIFDDQFSVERPDGSNFTLKIRSTKLEDSAMYFCASSVEGATNEKLFFGSGTQLSVL.

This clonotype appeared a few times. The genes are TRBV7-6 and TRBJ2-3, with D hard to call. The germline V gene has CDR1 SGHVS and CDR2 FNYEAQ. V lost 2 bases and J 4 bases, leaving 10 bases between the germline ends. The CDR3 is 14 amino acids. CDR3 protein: CASSLRNGPDTQYF. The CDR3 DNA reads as TGTGCCAGCAGCTTACGAAATGGCCCAGATACGCAGTATTTT.